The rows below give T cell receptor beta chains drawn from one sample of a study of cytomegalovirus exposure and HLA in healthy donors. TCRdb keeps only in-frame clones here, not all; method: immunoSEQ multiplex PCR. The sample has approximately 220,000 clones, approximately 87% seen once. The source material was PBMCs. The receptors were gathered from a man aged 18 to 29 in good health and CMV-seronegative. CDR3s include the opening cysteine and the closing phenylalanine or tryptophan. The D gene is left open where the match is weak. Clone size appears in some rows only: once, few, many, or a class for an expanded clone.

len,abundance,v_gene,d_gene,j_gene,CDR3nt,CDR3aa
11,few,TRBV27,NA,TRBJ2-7,TGTGCCTCACAGGGTAGGCACGAGCAGTACTTC,CASQGRHEQYF
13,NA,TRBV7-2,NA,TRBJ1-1,TGTGCCAGCAGCTTAAGGATGGGGGGTGAAGCTTTCTTT,CASSLRMGGEAFF
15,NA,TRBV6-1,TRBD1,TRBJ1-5,TGTGCCAGCAGGGACAGGGTTTATAGCAATCAGCCCCAGCATTTT,CASRDRVYSNQPQHF
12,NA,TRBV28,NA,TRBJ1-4,TGTGCCAGCAGACTCCGAGAGGAAAAACTGTTTTTT,CASRLREEKLFF
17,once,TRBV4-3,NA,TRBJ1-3,TGCGCCAGCAGCCAAGATCTAACGGCAGGGGCTGGAAACACCATATATTTT,CASSQDLTAGAGNTIYF
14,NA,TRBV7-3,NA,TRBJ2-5,TGTGCCAGCAGCTTAAGCGGCGGAGAAGAGACCCAGTACTTC,CASSLSGGEETQYF
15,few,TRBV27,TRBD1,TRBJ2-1,TGTGCCAGCAGTTATCGTCGGGACAGCACCAATGAGCAGTTCTTC,CASSYRRDSTNEQFF
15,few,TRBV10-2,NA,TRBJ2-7,TGCGCCAGCAGTGGACGAACAGGGCTGGACTACGAGCAGTACTTC,CASSGRTGLDYEQYF
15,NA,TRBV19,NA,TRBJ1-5,TGTGCCAGTAGTATCGACGGGAGTAGCAATCAGCCCCAGCATTTT,CASSIDGSSNQPQHF
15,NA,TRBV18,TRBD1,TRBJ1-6,TGTGCCAGCTCACCCGTCCCGGGACAGGGCTCACCCCTCCACTTT,CASSPVPGQGSPLHF
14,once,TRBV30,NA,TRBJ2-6,TGTGCCTGGAGTGGAGGCTCTGGGGCCAACGTCCTGACTTTC,CAWSGGSGANVLTF
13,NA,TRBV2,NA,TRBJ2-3,TGTGCCAGCAGTGGACAGAGCACAGATACGCAGTATTTT,CASSGQSTDTQYF
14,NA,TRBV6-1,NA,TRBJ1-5,TGTGCCAGCAGTGAAGGACAGGCCAATCAGCCCCAGCATTTT,CASSEGQANQPQHF
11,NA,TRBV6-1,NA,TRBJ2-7,TGTGCCAGCAGGAATACTTACGAGCAGTACTTC,CASRNTYEQYF
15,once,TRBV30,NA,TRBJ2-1,TGTGCCTGGAATCCCGGGACTCTAAAATACAATGAGCAGTTCTTC,CAWNPGTLKYNEQFF
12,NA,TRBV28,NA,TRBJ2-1,TGTGCCAGCAGTTTAGCCCACAGTTCCCAGTTCTTC,CASSLAHSSQFF
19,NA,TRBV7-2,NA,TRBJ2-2,TGTGCCAGCAGCTTAAGATATGGGGCAGGTCCCAAAATCACCGGGGAGCTGTTTTTT,CASSLRYGAGPKITGELFF
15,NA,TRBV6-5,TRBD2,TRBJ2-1,TGTGCCAGCAGCTTAGCGGGAGGACTCTACAATGAGCAGTTCTTC,CASSLAGGLYNEQFF
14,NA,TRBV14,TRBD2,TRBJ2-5,TGTGCCAGCAAGGGGACTAGCGGCGAAGAGACCCAGTACTTC,CASKGTSGEETQYF
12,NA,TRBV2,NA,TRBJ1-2,TGTGCCTCTTCGGGGGAATTCTATGGCTACACCTTC,CASSGEFYGYTF
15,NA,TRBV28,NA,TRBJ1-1,TGTGCCAGCAGTTGGACGGATGGAACGCTAGCCGAAGCTTTCTTT,CASSWTDGTLAEAFF
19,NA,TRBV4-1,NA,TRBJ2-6,TGCGCCAGCAGCCAAGGTACAGGTGAGGCTACCTCTGGGGCCAACGTCCTGACTTTC,CASSQGTGEATSGANVLTF
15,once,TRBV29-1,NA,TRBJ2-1,TGCAGCGTTGAAGGTTACCGGGTCAACTACAATGAGCAGTTCTTC,CSVEGYRVNYNEQFF
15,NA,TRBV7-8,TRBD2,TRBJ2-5,TGTGCCAGCAGCCCCCCCGGGGGGGGGATGGAGACCCAGTACTTC,CASSPPGGGMETQYF
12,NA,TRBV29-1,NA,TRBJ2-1,TGCAGCGCGTTTCGGGACACCTCATATCAGTTCTTC,CSAFRDTSYQFF
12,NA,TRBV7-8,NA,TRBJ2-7,TGTGCCAGCAGCTTGGGAGCCTACGAGCAGTACTTC,CASSLGAYEQYF
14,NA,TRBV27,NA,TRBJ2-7,TGTGCCAGCAGCCTGGCGGGCCCGCGTGGCGAGCAGTACTTC,CASSLAGPRGEQYF
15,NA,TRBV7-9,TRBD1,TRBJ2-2,TGTGCCAGCCACCCCGACAGGGGGCAGTCCGGGGAGCTGTTTTTT,CASHPDRGQSGELFF
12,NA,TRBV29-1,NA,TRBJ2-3,TGCAGCGCCGAACGGGGGACAGATACGCAGTATTTT,CSAERGTDTQYF
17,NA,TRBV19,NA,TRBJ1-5,TGTGCCAGTACCGATACCGGGACACCTCTTCGCAATCAGCCCCAGCATTTT,CASTDTGTPLRNQPQHF
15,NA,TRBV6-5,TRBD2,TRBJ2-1,TGTGCCAGCAGTCAACTAGCGGGAGGCGGCGATGAGCAGTTCTTC,CASSQLAGGGDEQFF
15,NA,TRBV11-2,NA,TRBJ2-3,TGTGCCAGCAGCCTCCAACTAGCAAGCACAGATACGCAGTATTTT,CASSLQLASTDTQYF
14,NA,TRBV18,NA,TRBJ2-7,TGTGCCAGCTCATCCTCGACGGGTTCCTACGAGCAGTACTTC,CASSSSTGSYEQYF
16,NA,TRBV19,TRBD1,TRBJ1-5,TGTGCCAGCCACCCTCGCCGGGACAGGGGCAATCAGCCCCAGCATTTT,CASHPRRDRGNQPQHF
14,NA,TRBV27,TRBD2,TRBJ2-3,TGTGCCAGCAGGCTAGCGGGGGGGACAGATACGCAGTATTTT,CASRLAGGTDTQYF
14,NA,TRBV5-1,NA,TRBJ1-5,TGCGCCAGCAGCCCCATAGGTGACAGTCAGCCCCAGCATTTT,CASSPIGDSQPQHF
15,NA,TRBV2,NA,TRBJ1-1,TGTGCCAGCAGCCAAGGAGGGGCCGGGAACACTGAAGCTTTCTTT,CASSQGGAGNTEAFF
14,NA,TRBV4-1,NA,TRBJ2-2,TGCGCCAGCAGCCAAAGGACAGCTCCCGGGGAGCTGTTTTTT,CASSQRTAPGELFF
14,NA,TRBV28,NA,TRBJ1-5,TGTGCCAGCATCCTCGGGGGGTTCGAGCAGCCCCAGCATTTT,CASILGGFEQPQHF
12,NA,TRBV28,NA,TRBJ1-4,TGTGCCAGCAGTGGAGTGGATGAAAAACTGTTTTTT,CASSGVDEKLFF
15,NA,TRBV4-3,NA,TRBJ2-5,TGCGCCAGCAGCCAAGGGGCGGGAATCGAGGAGACCCAGTACTTC,CASSQGAGIEETQYF
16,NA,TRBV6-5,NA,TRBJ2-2,TGTGCCAGCAGTTACCATGTAGCCCCGAACACCGGGGAGCTGTTTTTT,CASSYHVAPNTGELFF
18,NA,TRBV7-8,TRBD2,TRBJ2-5,TGTGCCAGCAGCTTATCTCGCTTCTTAGCGGGGGGGCAAGAGACCCAGTACTTC,CASSLSRFLAGGQETQYF
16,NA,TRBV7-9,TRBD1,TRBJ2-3,TGTGCCAGCAGCCCAGGGACAGAGGTTATCACAGATACGCAGTATTTT,CASSPGTEVITDTQYF
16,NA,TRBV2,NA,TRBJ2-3,TGTGCCAGCAGTGAAAGGGTGGGGGGGCGCACAGATACGCAGTATTTT,CASSERVGGRTDTQYF
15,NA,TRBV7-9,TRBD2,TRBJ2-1,TGTGCCAGCAGCCCTCTAGCGGGAGTGGGCAATGAGCAGTTCTTC,CASSPLAGVGNEQFF
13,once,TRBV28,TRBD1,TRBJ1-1,TGTGCCAGCATTACAGGGGTAATCACTGAAGCTTTCTTT,CASITGVITEAFF
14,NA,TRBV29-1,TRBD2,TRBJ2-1,TGCAGCGTTGAACCTAGCGGGGGGGCGGATGAGCAGTTCTTC,CSVEPSGGADEQFF
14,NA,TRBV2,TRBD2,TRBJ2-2,TGTGCCAGCATCGGGGGGACGAACACCGGGGAGCTGTTTTTT,CASIGGTNTGELFF
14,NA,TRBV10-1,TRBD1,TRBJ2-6,TGCGCCAGCAGTGAGTCGACAGGGGCTAACGTCCTGACTTTC,CASSESTGANVLTF
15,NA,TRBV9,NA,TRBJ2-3,TGTGCCAGCAGCGTAGGTGGGGTCCCAGGGGATACGCAGTATTTT,CASSVGGVPGDTQYF
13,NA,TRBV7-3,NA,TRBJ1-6,TGTGCCAGCAGCCAAGGGCGGGATTCACCCCTCCACTTT,CASSQGRDSPLHF
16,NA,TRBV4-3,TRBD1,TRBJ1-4,TGCGCCAGCAGCCAGACCCCCGGGACAGGGGTAGAAAAACTGTTTTTT,CASSQTPGTGVEKLFF